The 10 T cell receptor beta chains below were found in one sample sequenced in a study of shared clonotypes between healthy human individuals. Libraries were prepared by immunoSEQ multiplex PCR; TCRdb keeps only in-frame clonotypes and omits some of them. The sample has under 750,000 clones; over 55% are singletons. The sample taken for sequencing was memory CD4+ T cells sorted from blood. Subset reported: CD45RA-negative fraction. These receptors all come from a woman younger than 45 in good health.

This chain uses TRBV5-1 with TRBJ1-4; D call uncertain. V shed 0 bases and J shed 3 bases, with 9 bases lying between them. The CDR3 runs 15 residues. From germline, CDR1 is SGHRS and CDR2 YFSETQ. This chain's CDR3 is CASSLALASNEKLFF. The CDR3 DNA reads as TGCGCCAGCAGCTTGGCCCTTGCGTCTAATGAAAAACTGTTTTTT.

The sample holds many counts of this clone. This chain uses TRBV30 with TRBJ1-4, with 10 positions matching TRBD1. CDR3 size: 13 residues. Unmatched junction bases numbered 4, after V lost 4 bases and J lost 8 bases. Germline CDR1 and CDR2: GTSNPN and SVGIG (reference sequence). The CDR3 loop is CAWMGQGYEKLFF. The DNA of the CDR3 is TGTGCCTGGATGGGACAGGGGTACGAAAAACTGTTTTTT. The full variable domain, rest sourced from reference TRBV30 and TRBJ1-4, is SQTIHQWPATLVQPVGSPLSLECTVEGTSNPNLYWYRQAAGRGLQLLFYSVGIGQISSEVPQNLSASRPQDRQFILSSKKLLLSDSGFYLCAWMGQGYEKLFFGSGTQLSVL.

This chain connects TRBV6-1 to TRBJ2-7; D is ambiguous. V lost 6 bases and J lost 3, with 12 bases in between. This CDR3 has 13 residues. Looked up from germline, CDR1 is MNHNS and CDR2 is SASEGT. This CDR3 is CASSRQLHYEQYF. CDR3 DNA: TGTGCCAGCAGCCGGCAGCTCCACTACGAGCAGTACTTC.

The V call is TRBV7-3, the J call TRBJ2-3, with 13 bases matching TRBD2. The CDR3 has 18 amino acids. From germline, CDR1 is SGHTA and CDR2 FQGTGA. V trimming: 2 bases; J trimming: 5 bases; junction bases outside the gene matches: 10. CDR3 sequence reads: CASSLRSFTSGRGDTQYF. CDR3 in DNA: TGTGCCAGCAGCTTACGATCATTCACTAGCGGGAGGGGAGATACGCAGTATTTT. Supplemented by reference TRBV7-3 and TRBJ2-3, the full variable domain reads GAGVSQTPSNKVTEKGKYVELRCDPISGHTALYWYRQSLGQGPEFLIYFQGTGAADDSGLPNDRFFAVRPEGSVSTLKIQRTERGDSAVYLCASSLRSFTSGRGDTQYFGPGTRLTVL.

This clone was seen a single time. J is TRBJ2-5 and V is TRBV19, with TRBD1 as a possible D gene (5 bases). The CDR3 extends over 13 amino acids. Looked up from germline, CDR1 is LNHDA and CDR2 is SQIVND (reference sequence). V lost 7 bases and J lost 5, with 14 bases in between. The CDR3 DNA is TGTGCCAGTATCCCACAGGCCGGGGAGACCCAGTACTTC. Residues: CASIPQAGETQYF.

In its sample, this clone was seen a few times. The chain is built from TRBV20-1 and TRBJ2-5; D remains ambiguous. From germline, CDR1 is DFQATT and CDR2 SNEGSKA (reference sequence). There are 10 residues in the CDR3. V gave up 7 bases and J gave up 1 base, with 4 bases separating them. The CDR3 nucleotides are TGCAGTGGCTTCCAAGAGACCCAGTACTTC. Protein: CSGFQETQYF.

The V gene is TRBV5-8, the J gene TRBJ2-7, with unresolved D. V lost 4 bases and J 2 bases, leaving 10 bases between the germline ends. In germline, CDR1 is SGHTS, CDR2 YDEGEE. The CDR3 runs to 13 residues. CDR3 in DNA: TGTGCCAGCAGCCTAGGACGGGCCTACGAGCAGTACTTC. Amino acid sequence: CASSLGRAYEQYF. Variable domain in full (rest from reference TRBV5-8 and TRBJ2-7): EAGVTQSPTHLIKTRGQQATLRCSPISGHTSVYWYQQALGLGLQFLLWYDEGEERNRGNFPPRFSGRQFPNYSSELNVNALELEDSALYLCASSLGRAYEQYFGPGTRLTVT.

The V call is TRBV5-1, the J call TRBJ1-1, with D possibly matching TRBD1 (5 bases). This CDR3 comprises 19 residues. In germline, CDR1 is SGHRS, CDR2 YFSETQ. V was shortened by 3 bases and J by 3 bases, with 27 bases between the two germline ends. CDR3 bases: TGCGCCAGCAGCTATACCGGGGCTGGGTATTATAGAAAAGACACTGAAGCTTTCTTT. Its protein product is CASSYTGAGYYRKDTEAFF. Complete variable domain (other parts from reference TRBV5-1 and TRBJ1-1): KAGVTQTPRYLIKTRGQQVTLSCSPISGHRSVSWYQQTPGQGLQFLFEYFSETQRNKGNFPGRFSGRQFSNSRSEMNVSTLELGDSALYLCASSYTGAGYYRKDTEAFFGQGTRLTVV.

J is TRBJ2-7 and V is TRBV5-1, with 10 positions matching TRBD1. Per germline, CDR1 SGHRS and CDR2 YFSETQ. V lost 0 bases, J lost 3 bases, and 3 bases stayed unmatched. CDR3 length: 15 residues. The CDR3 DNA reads TGCGCCAGCAGCTTGGTTCGGGACAGGGGCTACGAGCAGTACTTC. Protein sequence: CASSLVRDRGYEQYF.

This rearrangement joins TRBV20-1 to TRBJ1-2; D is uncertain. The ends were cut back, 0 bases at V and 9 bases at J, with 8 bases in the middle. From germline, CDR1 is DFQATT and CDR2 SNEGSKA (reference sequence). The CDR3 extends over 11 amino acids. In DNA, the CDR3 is TGCAGTGCTAGAGATGATTGGAGCTACACCTTC. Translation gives CSARDDWSYTF.